Shown below are 32 T cell receptor beta chains from a single sample sequenced in a study of blood T cell repertoires in COVID-19. TCRdb keeps only in-frame clones here, not all; method: immunoSEQ multiplex PCR. Counted here are approximately 220,000 clones, around 86% occurring once; the ten biggest clones make up 3% to 3.5%. Sequenced sample: peripheral blood. All receptors derive from a man in his 60s with acute or convalescent COVID-19.

This clone was detected a few times. This chain uses TRBV5-1 with TRBJ2-5, with 14 bases identical to TRBD2. V lost 0 bases to trimming and J lost 5 bases; unmatched junction nucleotides: 6. The CDR3 sequence is 17 residues long. Germline loops: CDR1 SGHRS, CDR2 YFSETQ. CDR3 loop: CASSLGLAGGPGETQYF. The CDR3 nucleotides are TGCGCCAGCAGCTTGGGACTAGCGGGGGGGCCTGGGGAGACCCAGTACTTC.

The CDR3 nucleotides read TGTGCCAGCAGCGGCGGGACAGGGCCCTACGAGCAGTACTTC. This sequence encodes CASSGGTGPYEQYF. The rearrangement links TRBV9 to TRBJ2-7, with 9 bases that match TRBD1. The germline gives CDR1 SGDLS, CDR2 YYNGEE. The CDR3 loop spans 14 amino acids. The J segment lost 2 bases and the V segment lost 3 bases, leaving 3 bases of the junction unmatched.

V gene TRBV11-2 combines with J gene TRBJ1-4, with D unclear. From germline, CDR1 is SGHAT and CDR2 FQNNGV. Deletions cut 5 bases from V and 2 bases from J, with 12 bases between. The CDR3 totals 15 residues. CDR3 sequence reads: CASSLNRGTNEKLFF. The CDR3, as DNA: TGTGCCAGCAGCCTAAACAGAGGGACTAATGAAAAACTGTTTTTT.

V usage is TRBV5-1 and J usage is TRBJ1-3; D unclear. This CDR3 is 14 amino acids long. V gave up 4 bases and J gave up 3 bases, with 11 bases separating them. Germline V lookup: CDR1 SGHRS, CDR2 YFSETQ. This CDR3 reads CASSPGGFGNTIYF. CDR3 nucleotides: TGCGCCAGCAGCCCGGGCGGGTTTGGAAACACCATATATTTT.

J is TRBJ2-1 and V is TRBV7-3; no definite D call. The germline V gene encodes CDR1 SGHTA and CDR2 FQGTGA. V was clipped by 2 bases and J by 3 bases, with 5 bases between them. This CDR3 region has 13 residues. The CDR3 sequence: CASSLVGYNEQFF. The CDR3 nucleotides are TGTGCCAGCAGCTTAGTCGGCTACAATGAGCAGTTCTTC.

This clone appeared a few times. This sequence joins TRBV11-3 and TRBJ1-1, with no clear D. V was pared by 5 bases and J by 2 bases, with 9 bases between. Germline V gene sequence: CDR1 SGHNT, CDR2 YENEEA. This CDR3 spans 13 amino acids. For the CDR3, the DNA is TGTGCCAGCAGCCCCAAAAAAAACACTGAAGCTTTCTTT. Translation gives CASSPKKNTEAFF. Looking up the rest from reference TRBV11-3 and TRBJ1-1 gives the full variable domain: EAGVVQSPRYKIIEKKQPVAFWCNPISGHNTLYWYLQNLGQGPELLIRYENEEAVDDSQLPKDRFSAERLKGVDSTLKIQPAELGDSAVYLCASSPKKNTEAFFGQGTRLTVV.

The gene calls are TRBV5-1 and TRBJ2-7, with 7 positions matching TRBD1. The CDR3 totals 16 residues. The V and J ends lost 4 bases and 1 base, in that order; junction bases with no gene match: 11. Germline V lookup: CDR1 SGHRS, CDR2 YFSETQ. CDR3: CASSHDPDRFSYEQYF. CDR3 nucleotide sequence: TGCGCCAGCAGCCACGACCCGGACAGGTTTTCCTACGAGCAGTACTTC.

This rearrangement joins TRBV5-6 to TRBJ2-3, with D maybe TRBD2 (6 bases). The germline gives CDR1 SGHDT, CDR2 YYEEEE. This CDR3 is built from 16 residues. Trimming took off 0 bases at V and 2 bases at J, with 13 bases between the two ends. The CDR3 sequence is CASSLGSGLITDTQYF. CDR3 in DNA: TGTGCCAGCAGCTTGGGTTCGGGACTGATCACAGATACGCAGTATTTT.

The genes are TRBV18 and TRBJ1-2; TRBD1 might be the D (6 bases). V lost 8 bases and J lost 4, with 14 bases in between. The CDR3 runs to 13 residues. Germline-derived CDR1 and CDR2 are KGHSH and LQKENI. The CDR3 sequence: CASDQQGIYGYTF. Here the CDR3 DNA reads TGTGCCAGCGACCAACAGGGTATCTATGGCTACACCTTC.

The chain links TRBV14 to TRBJ2-2; 7 bases line up with TRBD2. With 4 bases clipped from V and 4 bases from J, the junction kept 3 bases outside the gene matches. This CDR3 contains 14 residues. Germline lookup yields CDR1 SGHDN and CDR2 FVKESK. CDR3 nucleotides: TGTGCCAGCAGCCCGAGCGGGGTCACCGGGGAGCTGTTTTTT. As protein: CASSPSGVTGELFF.

The J gene is TRBJ2-7, the V gene TRBV27; TRBD1 agrees at 9 bases. Losses at the gene ends were 3 bases for V and 6 bases for J; bases not matched to a gene: 6. The CDR3 consists of 14 residues. Germline CDR1 MNHEY, CDR2 SMNVEV (reference sequence). The chain's CDR3 is CASSFRDRVSEQYF. The CDR3 region has the DNA TGTGCCAGCAGTTTTCGGGACAGGGTTTCCGAGCAGTACTTC.

The chain is built from TRBV7-9 and TRBJ1-3; 7 bases line up with TRBD1. This CDR3 is built from 16 residues. The germline V gene encodes CDR1 SEHNR and CDR2 FQNEAQ (reference sequence). The V gene end was trimmed by 4 bases and the J gene end by 0 bases; junction bases not matched to a gene: 6. CDR3 in DNA: TGTGCCAGCAGCTCACAGGGGAGCGCCTCTGGAAACACCATATATTTT. It encodes CASSSQGSASGNTIYF.

This clone appeared a single time. This CDR3 reads CASSQPRGGEREQYF. DNA of the CDR3: TGCGCCAGCAGCCAGCCAAGAGGGGGTGAGCGCGAGCAGTACTTC. The chain employs TRBV4-1 and TRBJ2-7; D is perhaps TRBD1 (6 bases). The V and J ends lost 3 bases and 6 bases respectively, with 18 bases between them. CDR1 is MGHRA and CDR2 is YSYEKL in the germline V gene. The CDR3 is 15 amino acids.

V gene TRBV6-2 or TRBV6-3 combines with J gene TRBJ1-2; weak D call: TRBD1 (6 bases). The germline V gene encodes CDR1 MNHEY and CDR2 SVGEGT. This CDR3 is 18 amino acids long. The germline V and J ends were trimmed by 5 bases and 3 bases, with 25 bases remaining between them. The CDR3 loop is CASSTPPRAGAKDYGYTF. The CDR3 DNA reads as TGTGCCAGCAGTACTCCACCCCGGGCGGGGGCAAAGGACTATGGCTACACCTTC.

V is TRBV7-3 and J is TRBJ1-2; the match to TRBD1 covers 10 bases. V lost 0 bases to trimming and J lost 8 bases; unmatched junction nucleotides: 9. Germline CDR1 reads SGHTA; CDR2 reads FQGTGA. This CDR3 has 16 amino acids. The CDR3 is CASSLTPSGTGEGYTF. As DNA, the CDR3 is TGTGCCAGCAGCTTAACACCATCCGGGACAGGGGAAGGCTACACCTTC.

The rearrangement links TRBV7-3 to TRBJ2-3, with 9 positions matching TRBD1. The germline CDR1 and CDR2 sequences are SGHTA and FQGTGA. The trim removed 5 bases at V and 5 bases at J, leaving 8 bases unmatched. This CDR3 region has 15 residues. DNA for the CDR3: TGTGCCAGCAGCCCCACAGGGGGCGCAAAAGATACGCAGTATTTT. Its protein is CASSPTGGAKDTQYF.

V gene TRBV25-1 combines with J gene TRBJ2-1; D might be TRBD1 (6 bases). V shed 4 bases and J shed 8 bases, with 18 bases lying between them. Germline CDR1 MGHDK, CDR2 SYGVNS. This CDR3 spans 15 amino acids. DNA for the CDR3: TGTGCCAGCAGTGGAACCACAGGGTTCGGCGATGAGCAGTTCTTC. Its protein is CASSGTTGFGDEQFF. The whole variable domain, remainder taken from reference TRBV25-1 and TRBJ2-1, is EADIYQTPRYLVIGTGKKITLECSQTMGHDKMYWYQQDPGMELHLIHYSYGVNSTEKGDLSSESTVSRIRTEHFPLTLESARPSHTSQYLCASSGTTGFGDEQFFGPGTRLTVL.

This clone was recorded at least ten times. V gene TRBV19 combines with J gene TRBJ1-4; TRBD1 aligns across 7 bases. This CDR3 has 15 residues. Germline loops: CDR1 LNHDA, CDR2 SQIVND (reference sequence). The ends lost 8 bases at V and 8 bases at J; junction bases unmatched: 14. The CDR3 protein is CASCSDRGLGEKLFF. CDR3 nucleotides: TGTGCCAGTTGCAGCGATAGGGGGCTGGGGGAAAAACTGTTTTTT.

V is TRBV5-8 and J is TRBJ2-5; 9 bases are shared with TRBD1. The V gene end was trimmed by 0 bases and the J gene end by 3 bases; junction bases not matched to a gene: 3. CDR3 length: 15 residues. Germline CDR1 SGHTS, CDR2 YDEGEE. CDR3 nucleotides: TGTGCCAGCAGCTTGGTAGGGACAGGGAAAGAGACCCAGTACTTC. Translation gives CASSLVGTGKETQYF. The full variable domain, with the rest looked up from reference TRBV5-8 and TRBJ2-5, is EAGVTQSPTHLIKTRGQQATLRCSPISGHTSVYWYQQALGLGLQFLLWYDEGEERNRGNFPPRFSGRQFPNYSSELNVNALELEDSALYLCASSLVGTGKETQYFGPGTRLLVL.

The rearrangement uses TRBV3-1 (or the pseudogene TRBV3-2) and TRBJ2-1, with D tentatively TRBD2 (6 bases). The CDR3 runs to 14 residues. Trimming shortened V by 1 base and J by 8 bases, and 12 bases separated the two germline ends. Per the germline V gene, CDR1 is LGHDT and CDR2 is YNNKEL (reference sequence). CDR3 region: CASSQVRGRDEQFF. The DNA for the CDR3 is TGTGCCAGCAGCCAAGTGCGGGGCCGGGATGAGCAGTTCTTC.

The chain employs TRBV11-2 and TRBJ2-7; no definite D call. The germline V and J ends were trimmed by 5 bases and 6 bases, with 11 bases remaining between them. Germline V gene sequence: CDR1 SGHAT, CDR2 FQNNGV. The CDR3 has 12 residues. CDR3 residues: CASSHELSEQYF. CDR3 coding DNA: TGTGCCAGCAGCCACGAGTTGAGCGAGCAGTACTTC.

V gene TRBV19 combines with J gene TRBJ1-1; TRBD1 matches 8 bases. The V and J ends lost 5 bases and 5 bases, in that order; junction bases with no gene match: 7. CDR1 is LNHDA and CDR2 is SQIVND in the germline V gene (reference sequence). The CDR3 sequence is 14 residues long. The CDR3: CASSVRTGRTEAFF. The CDR3 coding sequence is TGTGCCAGTAGTGTAAGGACAGGGCGAACTGAAGCTTTCTTT.

The chain uses TRBV27 and TRBJ2-1, with TRBD2 matching 10 bases. The germline CDR1 and CDR2 sequences are MNHEY and SMNVEV (reference sequence). J gave up 0 bases and V 5 bases, and 7 bases lay outside the gene matches. The CDR3 length is 17 residues. CDR3 sequence: CASSDTLAGLSYNEQFF. In DNA form, the CDR3 reads TGTGCCAGCAGTGATACACTAGCGGGGCTCTCCTACAATGAGCAGTTCTTC.

The chain combines TRBV12-3 or TRBV12-4 with TRBJ2-7, with D perhaps TRBD2 (5 bases). The CDR3 length is 13 residues. The germline V and J ends were trimmed by 5 bases and 3 bases, with 11 bases remaining between them. CDR3 nucleotide sequence: TGTGCCAGCAGTGCCCGGGAATACTACGAGCAGTACTTC. Translating it yields CASSAREYYEQYF.

The chain uses TRBV6-2 or TRBV6-3 and TRBJ2-3; 8 nucleotides align to TRBD1. The ends lost 5 bases at V and 1 base at J; junction bases unmatched: 5. The CDR3 is made up of 15 amino acids. Germline CDR1 is MNHEY and CDR2 is SVGEGT. The CDR3 sequence is CASSLGQVGTDTQYF. CDR3 coding DNA: TGTGCCAGCAGTCTGGGACAGGTGGGCACAGATACGCAGTATTTT.

This rearrangement joins TRBV27 to TRBJ2-5; D is possibly TRBD1 (6 bases). Trimming took off 8 bases at V and 3 bases at J, with 13 bases between the two ends. There are 13 residues in the CDR3. The germline V gene encodes CDR1 MNHEY and CDR2 SMNVEV (reference sequence). The CDR3 loop reads CASGRTAKETQYF. The CDR3 DNA sequence: TGTGCCAGCGGACGGACAGCAAAAGAGACCCAGTACTTC.

The rearrangement joins TRBV5-1 to TRBJ1-5; possibly TRBD1 for D (6 bases). The CDR3 totals 14 residues. Trimming shortened V by 2 bases and J by 4 bases, and 10 bases separated the two germline ends. Germline-derived CDR1 and CDR2 are SGHRS and YFSETQ. This CDR3 reads CASSFGGANQPQHF. CDR3 sequence (DNA): TGCGCCAGCAGCTTCGGGGGGGCAAATCAGCCCCAGCATTTT.

The chain combines TRBV19 with TRBJ1-1; D might be TRBD1 (6 bases). This CDR3 is built from 11 residues. The V gene's germline CDR1 is LNHDA and CDR2 SQIVND (reference sequence). Trimming removed 6 bases at V and 7 bases at J, with 9 bases between. The CDR3 DNA is TGTGCCAGTAGACAGGGCTATGAAGCTTTCTTT. It encodes CASRQGYEAFF.

The chain recombines TRBV9 with TRBJ2-1, with a weak D call TRBD2 (5 bases). V lost 2 bases and J 5 bases, leaving 8 bases between the germline ends. The CDR3 sequence is 13 residues long. Germline loops: CDR1 SGDLS, CDR2 YYNGEE. In DNA, the CDR3 is TGTGCCAGCAGCGTTGACTACCACAATGAGCAGTTCTTC. It translates to CASSVDYHNEQFF.

This clone was recorded only once. The chain couples TRBV10-1 to TRBJ1-1; D remains ambiguous. V dropped 3 bases and J dropped 7 bases, with 18 bases sitting between them. Germline CDR1 WNHNN, CDR2 SYGVQD (reference sequence). The CDR3 is 15 amino acids. The CDR3: CASSDPKVSFGEAFF. CDR3 nucleotides: TGCGCCAGCAGTGACCCGAAAGTTTCGTTCGGTGAAGCTTTCTTT.

The V and J genes are TRBV6-2 or TRBV6-3 and TRBJ2-7; 10 bases map to TRBD1. V was pared by 5 bases and J by 0 bases, with 7 bases of the junction left unmatched. The germline gives CDR1 MNHEY, CDR2 SVGEGT. The CDR3 totals 16 residues. CDR3 amino acids: CASSRDRGASSYEQYF. The CDR3 DNA sequence: TGTGCCAGCAGTCGGGACAGGGGCGCTTCCTCCTACGAGCAGTACTTC.

The genes are TRBV28 and TRBJ1-5, with D possibly matching TRBD1 (6 bases). CDR3 length equals 15 residues. CDR1 and CDR2 (germline): MDHEN, SYDVKM. The V gene lost 6 bases and the J gene lost 2 bases, with 14 bases spanning the gap. The chain's CDR3 is CASRETGGGNQPQHF. The CDR3 nucleotides read TGTGCCAGCAGAGAGACAGGTGGCGGCAATCAGCCCCAGCATTTT.